This TCR beta chain was sequenced for a study of Ad26.COV2.S vaccination and SARS-CoV-2 variants. Study findings and constraints: Post-vaccination spike-specific CD8+ and CD4+ T cell responses reportedly had substantial breadth.

Treatment of the sample: 15 to 20 received Ad26.COV2.S at low or high dose, single or two shots; 5 received placebo; per-sample allocation not given. Repertoires come from day 63 after the first vaccine or placebo injection. Recruitment in Boston yielded a donor of adult age, 18-55 years. Points on this clone: Its target is unknown. Within the sample, other DNA sequences also encode this same CDR3.

TCRdb keeps only in-frame clones here, not all; method: immunoSEQ multiplex PCR. Of about 440,000 clones in the sample, 87% were seen once. The TCR was taken from a person between 18 and 65 years old who received the Ad26.COV2.S COVID-19 vaccine or a placebo. Material: peripheral blood, obtained in a trial of Ad26.COV2.S vaccine versus placebo.

The CDR3 region has the DNA TGTGCCTGGAGTGTACGTGCGGGAGGGGAGACCCAGTACTTC. Translation: CAWSVRAGGETQYF. This chain joins TRBV30 and TRBJ2-5, with 9 bases matching TRBD2. This CDR3 contains 14 residues. V was clipped by 0 bases and J by 5 bases; unmatched bases: 4. Germline CDR1 and CDR2: GTSNPN and SVGIG (reference sequence).